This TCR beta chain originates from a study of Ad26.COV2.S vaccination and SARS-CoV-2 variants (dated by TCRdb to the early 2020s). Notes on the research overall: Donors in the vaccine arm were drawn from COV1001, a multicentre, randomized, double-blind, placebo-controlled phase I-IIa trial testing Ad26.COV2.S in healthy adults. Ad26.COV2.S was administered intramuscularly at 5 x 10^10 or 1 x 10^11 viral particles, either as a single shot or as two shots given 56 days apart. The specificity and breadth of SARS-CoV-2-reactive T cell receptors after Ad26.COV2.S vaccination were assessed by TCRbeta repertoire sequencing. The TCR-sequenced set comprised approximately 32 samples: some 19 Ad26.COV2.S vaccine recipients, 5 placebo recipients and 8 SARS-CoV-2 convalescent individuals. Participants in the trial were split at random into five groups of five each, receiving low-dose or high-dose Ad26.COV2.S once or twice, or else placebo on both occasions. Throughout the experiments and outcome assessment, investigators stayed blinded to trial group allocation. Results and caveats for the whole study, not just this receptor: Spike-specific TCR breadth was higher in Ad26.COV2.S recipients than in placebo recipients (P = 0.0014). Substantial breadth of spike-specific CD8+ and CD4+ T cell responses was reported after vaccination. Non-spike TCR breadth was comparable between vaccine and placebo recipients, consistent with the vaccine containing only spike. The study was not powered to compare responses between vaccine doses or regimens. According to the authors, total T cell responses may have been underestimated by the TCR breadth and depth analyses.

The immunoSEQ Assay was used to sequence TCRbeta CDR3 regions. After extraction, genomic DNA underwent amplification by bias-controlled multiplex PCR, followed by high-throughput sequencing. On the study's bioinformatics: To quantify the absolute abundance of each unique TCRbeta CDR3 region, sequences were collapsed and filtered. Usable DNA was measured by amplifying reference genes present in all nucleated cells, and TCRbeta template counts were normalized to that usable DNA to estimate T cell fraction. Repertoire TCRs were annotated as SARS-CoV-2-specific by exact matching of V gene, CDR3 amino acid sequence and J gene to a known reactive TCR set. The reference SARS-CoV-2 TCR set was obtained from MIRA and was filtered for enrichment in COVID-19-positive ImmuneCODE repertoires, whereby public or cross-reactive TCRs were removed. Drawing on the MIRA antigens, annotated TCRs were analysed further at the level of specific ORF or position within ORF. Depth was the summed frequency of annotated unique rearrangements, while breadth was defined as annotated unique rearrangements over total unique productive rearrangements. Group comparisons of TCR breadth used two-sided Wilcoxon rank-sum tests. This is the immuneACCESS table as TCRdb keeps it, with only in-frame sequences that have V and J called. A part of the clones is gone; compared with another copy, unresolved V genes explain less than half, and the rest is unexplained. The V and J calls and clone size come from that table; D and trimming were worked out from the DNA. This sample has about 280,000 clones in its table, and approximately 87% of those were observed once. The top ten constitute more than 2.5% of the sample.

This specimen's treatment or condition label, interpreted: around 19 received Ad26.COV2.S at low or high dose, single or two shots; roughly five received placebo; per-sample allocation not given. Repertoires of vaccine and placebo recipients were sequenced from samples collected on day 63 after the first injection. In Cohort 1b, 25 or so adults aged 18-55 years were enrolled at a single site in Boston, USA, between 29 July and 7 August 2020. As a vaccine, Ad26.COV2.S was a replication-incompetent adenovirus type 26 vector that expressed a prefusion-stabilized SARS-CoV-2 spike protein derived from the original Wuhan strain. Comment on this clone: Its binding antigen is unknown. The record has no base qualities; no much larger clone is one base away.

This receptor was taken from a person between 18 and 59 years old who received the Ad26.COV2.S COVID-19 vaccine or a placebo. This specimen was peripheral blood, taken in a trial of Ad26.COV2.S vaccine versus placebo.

The CDR3 protein is CASSKGQGPLYEQYF. The bases read TGTGCCAGCAGCAAGGGACAGGGTCCTCTCTACGAGCAGTACTTC. The V and J genes are TRBV7-8 and TRBJ2-7; 9 nucleotides in the junction match TRBD1. The CDR3, from cysteine to phenylalanine, totals 15 residues. The kept DNA is CDR3 alone, 45 bases in frame from the first base. The junction shows trimming of 5 bases on V and 3 bases on J, and the gene matches do not reach 8 bases of it. The germline V gene provides CDR1 SGHVS and CDR2 FQNEAQ.